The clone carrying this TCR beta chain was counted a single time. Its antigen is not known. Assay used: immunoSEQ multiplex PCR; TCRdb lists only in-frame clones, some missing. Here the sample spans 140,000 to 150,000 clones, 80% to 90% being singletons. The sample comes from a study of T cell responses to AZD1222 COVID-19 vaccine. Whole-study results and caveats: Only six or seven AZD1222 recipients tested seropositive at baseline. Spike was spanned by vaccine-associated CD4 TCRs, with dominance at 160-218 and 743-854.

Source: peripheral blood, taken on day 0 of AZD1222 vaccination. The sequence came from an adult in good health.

CDR3 sequence (DNA): TGTGCCTGGAGCGTTACAGGTGGAGGATATGAAAAACTGTTTTTT. Translating gives CAWSVTGGGYEKLFF. The chain combines TRBV30 with TRBJ1-4, with D possibly being TRBD1 (5 bases). The germline gives CDR1 GTSNPN, CDR2 SVGIG (reference sequence). The V gene lost 3 bases and the J gene lost 6 bases, with 17 bases spanning the gap. The CDR3 contains 15 residues.